This T cell receptor beta chain comes out of a study of cytomegalovirus exposure and HLA in healthy donors. Study findings and constraints: Common viral pathogens (according to a later analysis) appeared linked to several of the most significant clusters.

The CDR3 runs 17 residues. V was clipped by 3 bases and J by 3 bases; unmatched bases: 13. Germline CDR1 is SGHRS and CDR2 is YFSETQ. As regards this clone: Its antigen is currently unknown.

PCR involved 60 Vbeta and 13 Jbeta primers. Profiled with immunoSEQ multiplex PCR; TCRdb holds only in-frame clones, not every one. The sample has about 110,000 clones; around three quarters are singletons. Sequencing used PBMCs. V and J are TRBV5-1 and TRBJ1-1; 8 bases are shared with TRBD1. This TCR derives from a female donor in good health and CMV-seropositive. The CDR3 protein is CASSSTGQGAQDTEAFF. CDR3 sequence (DNA): TGCGCCAGCAGCTCGACCGGACAGGGCGCGCAGGACACTGAAGCTTTCTTT.